This T cell receptor (beta chain) originates from a study of T-cell reconstitution after alpha-beta-depleted transplantation in children. This clonotype was counted many times. Its antigen remains unknown. This CDR3 is built from 15 residues. V shed 2 bases and J shed 2 bases, with 11 bases lying between them. Germline assignment: CDR1 SGHVS and CDR2 FQNEAQ. Findings of the study overall: The high TCRbeta diversity at day 60 in some patients came from surviving recipient T cells and thymic progenitors. There were reportedly several hundred expanded graft clones from which alpha-beta T cells came about two months after transplant. Newly generated T cells supplied most T-cell counts and diversity one year post-transplant.

Unique molecular identifiers were incorporated when the TCRbeta library was constructed. MiXCR was run by TCRdb on the PCR reads, yielding one entry per CDR3 protein. This table holds around 31,000 distinct CDR3 sequences, under 8% found once. This material consisted of peripheral blood, taken 60 days after TCRalphabeta/CD19-depleted stem cell transplant. The TCR comes from a child under three years old who had a stem cell transplant for acute myeloid leukemia, so the T cells may come from the graft donor. The chain couples TRBV7-8 to TRBJ2-3; tentatively, D is TRBD1 or TRBD2 (5 bases each). The CDR3 loop is CASSLKRGPTDTQYF. The CDR3 coding sequence is TGTGCCAGCAGCTTAAAGAGGGGTCCCACAGATACGCAGTATTTT.